The clone carrying this T cell receptor beta chain showed up just a few times. This CDR3 has 15 residues. The data were obtained in a study of CDR3 diversity in severe acne. TCRdb processed the PCR reads anew with MiXCR; each CDR3 protein has one entry. The table shows around 83,000 distinct CDR3 sequences, with under 55% occurring only once. The clonotype was recovered from a male donor with severe acne vulgaris. This chain connects TRBV3-2 to TRBJ1-4. TRBV3-2 is deemed a pseudogene. The sample was blood. CDR3 nucleotides: TGTGCCAGCAGCGGGTGGAGTCAGGGCCATGAAAAACTGTTTTTT. Translated: CASSGWSQGHEKLFF.